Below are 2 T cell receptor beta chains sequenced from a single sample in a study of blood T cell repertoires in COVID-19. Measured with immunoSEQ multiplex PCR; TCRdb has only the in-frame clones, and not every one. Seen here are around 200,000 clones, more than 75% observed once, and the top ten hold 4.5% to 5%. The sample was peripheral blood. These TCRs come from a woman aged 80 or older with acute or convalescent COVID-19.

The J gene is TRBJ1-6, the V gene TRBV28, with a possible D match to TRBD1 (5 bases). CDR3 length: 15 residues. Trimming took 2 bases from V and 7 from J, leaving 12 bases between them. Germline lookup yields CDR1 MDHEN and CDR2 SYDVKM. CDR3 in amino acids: CASSLGRAGNSPLHF. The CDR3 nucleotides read TGTGCCAGCAGTTTAGGAAGGGCAGGGAATTCACCCCTCCACTTT.

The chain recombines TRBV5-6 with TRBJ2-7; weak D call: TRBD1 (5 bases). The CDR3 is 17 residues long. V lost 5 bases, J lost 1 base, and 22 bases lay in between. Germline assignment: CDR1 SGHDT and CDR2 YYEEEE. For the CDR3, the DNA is TGTGCCAGCAGTCCCGCAGGGCCAATACTCCTTTCCTACGAGCAGTACTTC. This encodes CASSPAGPILLSYEQYF.